This record concerns one T cell receptor beta chain sequence. This sample stems from a study of blood T cell repertoires in COVID-19. Study at large: From T cells, B-cell-depleted T cells, or PBMCs came the material, which was cDNA or gDNA.

Per the authors' pipeline: The authors estimated nucleated cell counts from reference gene primer amplification. Assay used: immunoSEQ multiplex PCR; TCRdb lists only in-frame clones, some missing. The DNA gave D and trimming, while V, J and clone size come from that table. The sample shows about 97,000 clones, over 80% of them seen only once. Germline loops: CDR1 MDHEN, CDR2 SYDVKM. The CDR3 extends over 17 amino acids. J gave up 0 bases and V 8 bases, and 11 bases lay outside the gene matches. The V call is TRBV28, the J call TRBJ2-7; 12 positions match TRBD2. Sequences were obtained from peripheral blood. The origin of this receptor is a man aged 50 to 59 with active COVID-19. In DNA form, the CDR3 reads TGTGCCAGCCCCCGACTAGCGGGAGCAGGTAGCTCCTACGAGCAGTACTTC. It encodes CASPRLAGAGSSYEQYF.